The next 13 T cell receptor beta chains were all read from a single sample in a study of post-analysis software for immune sequencing data. The study, taken as a whole, reports: Compared with controls, patients had more of roughly five TRBV segments, including TRBV5-6, TRBV5-1 and TRBV20-1.

Their cognate antigens are unknown. Presence of unique molecular identifiers characterized the TCR beta cDNA libraries. From the PCR reads, TCRdb called clonotypes with MiXCR, one entry per CDR3 protein. This sample has around 440,000 distinct CDR3 sequences, with roughly 46% found just once. Material for sequencing was blood. All receptors derive from a girl aged 10 to 17 with multiple sclerosis.

The chain couples TRBV7-9 to TRBJ2-5; D unclear. The CDR3 contains 12 residues. The germline V gene has CDR1 SEHNR and CDR2 FQNEAQ (reference sequence). V shed 5 bases and J shed 10 bases, with 14 bases lying between them. The chain's CDR3 is CASSPYEDNQYF. The CDR3, as DNA: TGTGCCAGCAGCCCCTACGAGGATAACCAGTACTTC.

V usage is TRBV20-1 and J usage is TRBJ2-7, with TRBD2 matching over 7 bases. The CDR3 length is 15 residues. V trimming: 2 bases; J trimming: 0 bases; junction bases outside the gene matches: 7. Germline CDR1 and CDR2: DFQATT and SNEGSKA (reference sequence). Here the CDR3 reads CSARRRDYSSYEQYF. The CDR3 nucleotides read TGCAGTGCTAGACGACGGGACTACAGCTCCTACGAGCAGTACTTC.

This clonotype was picked up a small number of times. Here the CDR3 DNA reads TGCAGCGATACTTCCAGCTCCTACAATGAGCAGTTCTTC. This sequence encodes CSDTSSSYNEQFF. The V and J genes are TRBV29-1 and TRBJ2-1, with D hard to call. CDR1 and CDR2 from the germline V gene are SQVTM and ANQGSEA. Trimming took 7 bases from V and 0 from J, leaving 10 bases between them. The CDR3 is made up of 13 amino acids.

V and J are TRBV20-1 and TRBJ2-5; 9 bases map to TRBD1. The CDR3 spans 13 residues. V shed 6 bases, J shed 4 bases, and the junction held 6 bases outside the gene matches. From germline, CDR1 is DFQATT and CDR2 SNEGSKA (reference sequence). In DNA form, the CDR3 reads TGCAGTGCACCGGGACAGGGCCTAGAGACCCAGTACTTC. As protein: CSAPGQGLETQYF.

This chain uses TRBV29-1 with TRBJ1-2; 7 positions agree with TRBD1. Germline assignment: CDR1 SQVTM and CDR2 ANQGSEA. The V segment lost 7 bases and the J segment 4 bases; nucleotides outside the gene matches: 12. The CDR3 sequence is 14 residues long. CDR3 residues: CSAVTGIAAYGYTF. The CDR3 DNA sequence: TGCAGCGCCGTGACAGGGATTGCCGCCTATGGCTACACCTTC. The entire variable domain, with the rest obtained from reference TRBV29-1 and TRBJ1-2, is as follows: SAVISQKPSRDICQRGTSLTIQCQVDSQVTMMFWYRQQPGQSLTLIATANQGSEATYESGFVIDKFPISRPNLTFSTLTVSNMSPEDSSIYLCSAVTGIAAYGYTFGSGTRLTVV.

The chain links TRBV2 to TRBJ2-7; the D gene is possibly TRBD2 (6 bases). The CDR3 has 13 residues. The V end was cut by 7 bases, the J end by 1 base, with 11 bases between. Germline V lookup: CDR1 SNHLY, CDR2 FYNNEI. CDR3 bases: TGTGCCAGCAAGAGTAGCGGATCCTACGAGCAGTACTTC. Encoded protein: CASKSSGSYEQYF.

This sequence joins TRBV10-2 and TRBJ2-3; D may be TRBD1 or TRBD2 (5 bases each). CDR3 length equals 15 residues. In germline, CDR1 is WSHSY, CDR2 SAAADI. The ends were cut back, 7 bases at V and 2 bases at J, with 16 bases in the middle. The CDR3 reads CASMLGVTNTDTQYF. The DNA for the CDR3 is TGCGCCAGCATGTTGGGGGTGACGAACACAGATACGCAGTATTTT.

This clonotype was recorded a few times. The gene calls are TRBV12-3 or TRBV12-4 and TRBJ2-6; D remains ambiguous. The CDR3 contains 15 residues. V was trimmed by 3 bases and J by 2 bases, leaving 8 bases between them. The CDR3 here is CASSLISAGANVLTF. CDR3 sequence (DNA): TGTGCCAGCAGTTTGATATCCGCTGGGGCCAACGTCCTGACTTTC.

This clonotype has only one observation. The junction differs from germline at one of its ends, possibly a read error. The chain joins TRBV7-7 to TRBJ2-7; D gene ambiguous. The end of the DNA fits TRBJ2-5 better, so the J call may be wrong. Germline lookup yields CDR1 SSHAT and CDR2 FNYEAQ (reference sequence). CDR3 length: 13 amino acids. The CDR3 bases are TGTGCTAGCAGCTTCGACCCAGGAGAGACCCAGTACTTC. This codes for CASSFDPGETQYF.

This clonotype showed up just a few times. The chain joins TRBV5-1 to TRBJ2-4; 7 bases map to TRBD1. The J call may be incorrect, as the DNA end agrees better with TRBJ2-7. The CDR3 is 14 residues long. The germline V gene encodes CDR1 SGHRS and CDR2 YFSETQ. CDR3 DNA: TGCGCCAGCAGCTTTAAAGGGACAGTCCACGAGCAGTACTTC. This encodes CASSFKGTVHEQYF.

The V call is TRBV28, the J call TRBJ2-1, with TRBD2 as a possible D gene (5 bases). CDR1 is MDHEN and CDR2 is SYDVKM in the germline V gene. The length of the CDR3 is 13 residues. Trimming removed 3 bases from V and 8 bases from J, with 11 bases in between. Here the CDR3 DNA reads TGTGCCAGCAGTTTTTTAGCGAAAGATGAGCAGTTCTTC. Translation: CASSFLAKDEQFF.

CDR3 nucleotide sequence: TGCAGTGCCCATCCCTTGGGGACACAAGGCTACACCTTC. It specifies CSAHPLGTQGYTF. The chain is built from TRBV20-1 and TRBJ1-2, with D perhaps matching TRBD1 (6 bases). The V and J ends lost 6 bases and 8 bases respectively, with 19 bases between them. Per the germline V gene, CDR1 is DFQATT and CDR2 is SNEGSKA (reference sequence). The CDR3 covers 13 residues.

The chain is built from TRBV20-1 and TRBJ2-1, with TRBD2 matching over 7 bases. Matching the DNA end better, TRBJ2-7 makes the J call doubtful. The germline V gene encodes CDR1 DFQATT and CDR2 SNEGSKA (reference sequence). This CDR3 is 17 amino acids long. CDR3: CSAAAGLASSSYNEQYF. The CDR3 nucleotides are TGCAGTGCTGCAGCGGGGCTAGCGTCGAGCTCCTACAATGAGCAGTACTTC.